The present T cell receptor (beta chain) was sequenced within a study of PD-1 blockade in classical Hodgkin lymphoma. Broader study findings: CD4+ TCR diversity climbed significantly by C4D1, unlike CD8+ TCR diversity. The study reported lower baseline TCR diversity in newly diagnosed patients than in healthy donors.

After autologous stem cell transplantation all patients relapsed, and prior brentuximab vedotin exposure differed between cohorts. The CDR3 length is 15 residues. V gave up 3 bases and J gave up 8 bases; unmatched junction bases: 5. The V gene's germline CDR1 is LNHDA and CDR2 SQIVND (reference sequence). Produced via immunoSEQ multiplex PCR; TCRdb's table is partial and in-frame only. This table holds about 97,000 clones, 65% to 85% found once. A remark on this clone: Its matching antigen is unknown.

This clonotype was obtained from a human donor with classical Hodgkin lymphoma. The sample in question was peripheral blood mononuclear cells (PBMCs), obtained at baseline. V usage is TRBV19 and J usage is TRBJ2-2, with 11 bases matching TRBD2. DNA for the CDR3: TGTGCCAGTAGTATTGCTCGACTAGCGGGAGGGGAGCTGTTTTTT. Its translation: CASSIARLAGGELFF.